Listed here are 10 T cell receptor beta chains from one sample, sequenced in a study of regulatory T cells in long-lasting Graves disease. Time point denoted: newly diagnosed GD, antithyroid drugs for less than 3 months. From RNA extracted from PBMCs, the TCR library was made. Construction of TCR beta libraries relied on iRepertoire HTBI primers and on Arm-PCR targeting CDR3 regions. One entry per CDR3 protein, called by TCRdb with MiXCR from the multiplex PCR reads. This sample has approximately 350,000 distinct CDR3 sequences; roughly a sixth occur once, and the top ten carry roughly 30%. A further study also used this sample, focusing on T cells in Graves' hyperthyroidism and ophthalmopathy.

The sequences come from peripheral blood mononuclear cells (PBMCs), collected at new diagnosis, from a patient treated with antithyroid drugs. These receptors were obtained from a man aged 35-49 years with Graves disease.

The chain combines TRBV6-1 with TRBJ2-1; TRBD2 agrees at 10 bases. This CDR3 has 14 amino acids. The junction had 6 bases not matched to a gene; V was cut back by 6 bases and J by 7 bases. CDR1 MNHNS and CDR2 SASEGT come from the germline V gene. CDR3: CASRPPSGGNEQFF. CDR3 DNA: TGTGCCAGCAGACCCCCTAGCGGGGGTAATGAGCAGTTCTTC.

This clonotype was seen at least ten times. V is TRBV4-2 and J is TRBJ2-7; D is uncertain. The CDR3 covers 15 residues. CDR1 is LGHNA and CDR2 is YNFKEQ in the germline V gene. With 0 bases removed from V and 3 bases from J, the gap between germline ends came to 12 bases. For the CDR3, the DNA is TGTGCCAGCAGCCAAGATCGTGCCAGGAACTACGAGCAGTACTTC. It encodes CASSQDRARNYEQYF.

This clonotype was detected many times. The V gene is TRBV11-2, the J gene TRBJ1-1; tentatively, D is TRBD1 (5 bases). Germline V gene data show CDR1 as SGHAT and CDR2 as FQNNGV. This CDR3 is 15 amino acids long. The V end was cut by 4 bases, the J end by 2 bases, with 14 bases between. The CDR3 DNA reads as TGTGCCAGCAGCTCCCCGCGGGGACTAAACACTGAAGCTTTCTTT. Amino acid sequence: CASSSPRGLNTEAFF.

In its sample, this clonotype was seen many times. CDR3 in DNA: TGTGCCAGTTCCGGGACTAGCGGGGGTGAGACCCAGTACTTC. Translated: CASSGTSGGETQYF. The V gene is TRBV12-3 or TRBV12-4, the J gene TRBJ2-5; TRBD2 matches at 14 bases. V was clipped by 9 bases and J by 5 bases; unmatched bases: 5. The CDR3 runs to 14 residues.

In this sample, this clonotype turned up once. Possible read error: a much larger clone is one base away. The chain links TRBV7-3 to TRBJ2-1; the D gene is possibly TRBD2 (6 bases). CDR3 length: 14 amino acids. V lost 5 bases to trimming and J lost 8 bases, with 16 bases between them. Germline V gene lookup returns CDR1 SGHTA and CDR2 FQGTGA. The CDR3 nucleotides read TGTGCCAGCAGCCCGTCAAGGACTATGTATGAGCAGTTCTTC. Amino acid sequence: CASSPSRTMYEQFF. The entire variable domain, with the rest obtained from reference TRBV7-3 and TRBJ2-1, is as follows: GAGVSQTPSNKVTEKGKYVELRCDPISGHTALYWYRQSLGQGPEFLIYFQGTGAADDSGLPNDRFFAVRPEGSVSTLKIQRTERGDSAVYLCASSPSRTMYEQFFGPGTRLTVL.

This clonotype was detected ten times or more. The chain uses TRBV11-1 and TRBJ1-4, with TRBD1 as a possible D gene (5 bases). Trimming removed 1 base from V and 0 bases from J, with 12 bases in between. The CDR3 extends over 17 amino acids. Germline loops: CDR1 SGHAT, CDR2 FQDESV (reference sequence). The CDR3 protein is CASSLDDRTATNEKLFF. CDR3 in DNA: TGTGCCAGCAGCTTAGACGACAGAACTGCAACTAATGAAAAACTGTTTTTT.

This clonotype was seen repeatedly, ten times or more. V and J are TRBV5-4 and TRBJ1-2, with TRBD1 as a possible D gene (5 bases). CDR1 is SGHNT, CDR2 YYREEE, per germline (reference sequence). V was shortened by 4 bases and J by 1 base, with 8 bases between the two germline ends. The CDR3 consists of 13 residues. DNA for the CDR3: TGTGCCAGCAGCCCCGACAGTAACTATGGCTACACCTTC. Amino acids: CASSPDSNYGYTF. Combining the CDR3 with reference TRBV5-4 and TRBJ1-2 gives the whole variable domain ETGVTQSPTHLIKTRGQQVTLRCSSQSGHNTVSWYQQALGQGPQFIFQYYREEENGRGNFPPRFSGLQFPNYSSELNVNALELDDSALYLCASSPDSNYGYTFGSGTRLTVV.

This clonotype was picked up a small number of times. The chain recombines TRBV12-3 or TRBV12-4 with TRBJ1-2, with D unresolved. Trimming removed 6 bases from V and 7 bases from J, with 15 bases in between. This CDR3 contains 13 residues. The CDR3 sequence is CASRPPGGVGYTF. In DNA form, the CDR3 reads TGTGCCAGCAGACCGCCGGGTGGGGTTGGCTACACCTTC.

This chain joins TRBV20-1 and TRBJ1-1; no reliable D call. The ends were cut back, 5 bases at V and 0 bases at J, with 10 bases in the middle. CDR1 is DFQATT and CDR2 is SNEGSKA in the germline V gene (reference sequence). This CDR3 is built from 13 residues. The CDR3 DNA follows: TGCAGTGCTGGCCAACAGTTGAACACTGAAGCTTTCTTT. Its protein is CSAGQQLNTEAFF.

This clonotype was counted at least ten times. The chain recombines TRBV24-1 with TRBJ2-3, with 11 bases lining up with TRBD2. V lost 2 bases and J lost 2; bases outside the gene matches: 5. The CDR3 spans 17 residues. CDR1 KGHDR and CDR2 SFDVKD come from the germline V gene. CDR3 DNA sequence: TGTGCCACCAGTGATTCCCCACTAGCGGGGGACACAGATACGCAGTATTTT. It translates to CATSDSPLAGDTDTQYF.